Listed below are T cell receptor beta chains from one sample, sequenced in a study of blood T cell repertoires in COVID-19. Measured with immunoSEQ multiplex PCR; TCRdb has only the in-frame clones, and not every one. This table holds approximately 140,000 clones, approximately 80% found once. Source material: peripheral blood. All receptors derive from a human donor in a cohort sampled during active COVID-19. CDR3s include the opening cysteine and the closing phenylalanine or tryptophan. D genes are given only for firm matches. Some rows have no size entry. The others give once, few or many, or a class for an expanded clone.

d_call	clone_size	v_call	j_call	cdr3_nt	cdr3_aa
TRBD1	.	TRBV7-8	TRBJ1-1	TGTGCCAGCAGCTCTGGGACAGGGGTTGAAGCTTTCTTT	CASSSGTGVEAFF
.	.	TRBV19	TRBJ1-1	TGTGCCAGTAAGGAGGGCAGAATGAACACTGAAGCTTTCTTT	CASKEGRMNTEAFF
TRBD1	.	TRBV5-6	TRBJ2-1	TGTGCCAGCAGCTTTTGGACAGGCCGCAATGAGCAGTTCTTC	CASSFWTGRNEQFF
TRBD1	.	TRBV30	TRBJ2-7	TGTGCCTGGAGCCATTCGGACAGGGCGAAGTACTTC	CAWSHSDRAKYF
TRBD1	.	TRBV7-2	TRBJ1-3	TGTGCCAGCAGCTTAGCATCGGGACAGGCAAGCCACACCATATATTTT	CASSLASGQASHTIYF
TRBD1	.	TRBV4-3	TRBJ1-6	TGCGCCAGCAGCCAAGAGGACAGGGGTAATTCACCCCTCCACTTT	CASSQEDRGNSPLHF
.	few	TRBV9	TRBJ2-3	TGTGCCAGCAGCGCCCCCTGGGCCACAGATACGCAGTATTTT	CASSAPWATDTQYF
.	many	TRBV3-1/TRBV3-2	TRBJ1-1	TGTGCCAGCAGCCAAGATTGGGGGGAATCATGGACCCGAGATTCGGGTACTGAAGCTTTCTTT	CASSQDWGESWTRDSGTEAFF
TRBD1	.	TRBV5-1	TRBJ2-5	TGCGCCAGCAGCTTGGGCAGGGGGCAAGAGACCCAGTACTTC	CASSLGRGQETQYF
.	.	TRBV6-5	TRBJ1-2	TGTGCCAGCAGTTCCCCAGGGCAGGGTGGTATCTATGGCTACACCTTC	CASSSPGQGGIYGYTF
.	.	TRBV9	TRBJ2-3	TGTGCCAGCAGCTCAAGTGGTCTTCTCGAGGATACGCAGTATTTT	CASSSSGLLEDTQYF
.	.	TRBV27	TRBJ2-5	TGTGCCAGCAGACCACTACGGGATCCCTGGGAGACCCAGTACTTC	CASRPLRDPWETQYF
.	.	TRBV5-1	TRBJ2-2	TGCGCCAGCAGCTCTGGAGGACCGAACACCGGGGAGCTGTTTTTT	CASSSGGPNTGELFF
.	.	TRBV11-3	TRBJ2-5	TGTGCCAGCAGCTTACATGGGCGAGCACAAGAGACCCAGTACTTC	CASSLHGRAQETQYF
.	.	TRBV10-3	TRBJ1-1	TGTGCCATCAGTGAGAGGGTGAGGGCGAACACTGAAGCTTTCTTT	CAISERVRANTEAFF
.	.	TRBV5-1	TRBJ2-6	TGCGCCAGCAGCGCACAGGGATCCGGGGCCAACGTCCTGACTTTC	CASSAQGSGANVLTF
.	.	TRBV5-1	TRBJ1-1	TGCGCCAGCAGCCAGGGGTTCGAAGCTTTCTTT	CASSQGFEAFF